This TCR beta chain was identified during a study of T cell responses to AZD1222 COVID-19 vaccine. V lost 5 bases, J lost 0 bases, and 8 bases stayed unmatched. Germline CDR1 reads SQVTM; CDR2 reads ANQGSEA. This CDR3 comprises 16 residues. This clone has only a few counts. Its antigen remains unidentified. The study, taken as a whole, reports: Nearly half of the spike-specific TCRs reportedly recognize variant regions that carry no mutations. None of the repertoires were sampled until the peak T cell response had passed. Regions 160-218 and 743-854 held dominance among vaccine-associated CD4 TCRs, which spanned spike.

Here immunoSEQ multiplex PCR was the method, and the copy in TCRdb shows in-frame clones only, minus some. The profile shows tens of thousands of clones, 70% to 90% of them singletons. J is TRBJ2-1 and V is TRBV29-1; 9 positions match TRBD2. The clonotype was recovered from an adult who received the AZD1222 COVID-19 vaccine. The sample consisted of peripheral blood, taken 28 days after the second AZD1222 dose. The CDR3 protein is CSVMAGGPSSYNEQFF. CDR3 DNA sequence: TGCAGCGTTATGGCGGGGGGGCCGAGCTCCTACAATGAGCAGTTCTTC.